These T cell receptor beta chains were read from a single sample in a study of T cell responses to AZD1222 COVID-19 vaccine. The protocol was immunoSEQ multiplex PCR, while the TCRdb copy is restricted to in-frame clones and leaves out a portion. The table shows under 70,000 clones, with 89% occurring only once. Sequencing used peripheral blood, obtained 28 days after the second AZD1222 dose. These receptors came from an adult who received the AZD1222 COVID-19 vaccine. The CDR3 runs from the conserved cysteine through the conserved F or W. Each record gives: clone size, J gene, V gene, D gene, CDR3 protein, CDR3 DNA. A D gene is named only where the DNA matches it firmly. For some rows the clone size is stated as once, few or many, or as a class when expanded; others skip it.

clone size: -
J gene: TRBJ2-1
V gene: TRBV15
D gene: -
CDR3 protein: CASSTSPPSYNEQFF
CDR3 DNA: TGTGCCAGCAGCACAAGTCCTCCTTCCTACAATGAGCAGTTCTTC

clone size: -
J gene: TRBJ2-2
V gene: TRBV12-3/TRBV12-4
D gene: -
CDR3 protein: CASRKTGTGELFF
CDR3 DNA: TGTGCCAGCAGAAAGACCGGAACCGGGGAGCTGTTTTTT

clone size: -
J gene: TRBJ2-6
V gene: TRBV13
D gene: TRBD1
CDR3 protein: CASSSPRGRGLPRGANVLTF
CDR3 DNA: TGTGCCAGCAGCTCTCCCCGGGGCAGGGGGCTGCCGAGGGGGGCCAACGTCCTGACTTTC

clone size: -
J gene: TRBJ2-5
V gene: TRBV3-1/TRBV3-2
D gene: -
CDR3 protein: CASSQRGQETQYF
CDR3 DNA: TGTGCCAGCAGCCAACGAGGCCAAGAGACCCAGTACTTC

clone size: -
J gene: TRBJ2-1
V gene: TRBV10-3
D gene: -
CDR3 protein: CAISDGTSSYNEQFF
CDR3 DNA: TGTGCCATCAGTGACGGGACAAGCTCCTACAATGAGCAGTTCTTC

clone size: -
J gene: TRBJ2-2
V gene: TRBV4-3
D gene: TRBD1
CDR3 protein: CASSQDRPSTGELFF
CDR3 DNA: TGCGCCAGCAGCCAGGACAGGCCGAGCACCGGGGAGCTGTTTTTT

clone size: -
J gene: TRBJ2-7
V gene: TRBV7-9
D gene: TRBD1
CDR3 protein: CASSQTGTGFYEQYF
CDR3 DNA: TGTGCCAGCAGCCAAACCGGGACAGGGTTTTACGAGCAGTACTTC

clone size: -
J gene: TRBJ2-5
V gene: TRBV20-1
D gene: TRBD2
CDR3 protein: CSASPGLAGDETQYF
CDR3 DNA: TGCAGTGCTAGTCCGGGACTAGCGGGAGATGAGACCCAGTACTTC

clone size: -
J gene: TRBJ2-3
V gene: TRBV6-5
D gene: TRBD2
CDR3 protein: CASSPSRGRTDTQYF
CDR3 DNA: TGTGCCAGCAGTCCCTCACGCGGGAGAACAGATACGCAGTATTTT

clone size: -
J gene: TRBJ2-3
V gene: TRBV6-6
D gene: TRBD2
CDR3 protein: CATCKTSSGTDTQYF
CDR3 DNA: TGTGCCACCTGTAAGACTAGCAGCGGCACAGATACGCAGTATTTT

clone size: -
J gene: TRBJ1-1
V gene: TRBV5-4
D gene: -
CDR3 protein: CASSLDTEAFF
CDR3 DNA: TGTGCCAGCAGCTTAGACACTGAAGCTTTCTTT

clone size: -
J gene: TRBJ2-7
V gene: TRBV5-1
D gene: -
CDR3 protein: CASSRSEAGEQYF
CDR3 DNA: TGCGCCAGCAGCCGCTCCGAGGCTGGGGAGCAGTACTTC

clone size: -
J gene: TRBJ2-7
V gene: TRBV20-1
D gene: TRBD1
CDR3 protein: CSASPGGTYEQYF
CDR3 DNA: TGCAGTGCTAGTCCAGGGGGTACCTACGAGCAGTACTTC

clone size: -
J gene: TRBJ1-6
V gene: TRBV5-4
D gene: -
CDR3 protein: CASKTRNSPLHF
CDR3 DNA: TGTGCCAGCAAAACGAGGAATTCACCCCTCCACTTT

clone size: -
J gene: TRBJ2-7
V gene: TRBV6-1
D gene: -
CDR3 protein: CASSEATLYEQYF
CDR3 DNA: TGTGCCAGCAGTGAAGCGACCCTCTACGAGCAGTACTTC

clone size: few
J gene: TRBJ1-6
V gene: TRBV7-9
D gene: -
CDR3 protein: CASSLEGQPSPLHF
CDR3 DNA: TGTGCCAGCAGCTTAGAGGGACAACCTTCACCCCTCCACTTT

clone size: -
J gene: TRBJ1-4
V gene: TRBV23-1
D gene: -
CDR3 protein: CASSPKAGDDF
CDR3 DNA: TGCGCCAGCAGTCCAAAAGCAGGGGACGATTTT

clone size: few
J gene: TRBJ2-1
V gene: TRBV5-1
D gene: -
CDR3 protein: CASSLDPQSHNEQFF
CDR3 DNA: TGCGCCAGCAGCTTGGATCCCCAAAGCCACAATGAGCAGTTCTTC